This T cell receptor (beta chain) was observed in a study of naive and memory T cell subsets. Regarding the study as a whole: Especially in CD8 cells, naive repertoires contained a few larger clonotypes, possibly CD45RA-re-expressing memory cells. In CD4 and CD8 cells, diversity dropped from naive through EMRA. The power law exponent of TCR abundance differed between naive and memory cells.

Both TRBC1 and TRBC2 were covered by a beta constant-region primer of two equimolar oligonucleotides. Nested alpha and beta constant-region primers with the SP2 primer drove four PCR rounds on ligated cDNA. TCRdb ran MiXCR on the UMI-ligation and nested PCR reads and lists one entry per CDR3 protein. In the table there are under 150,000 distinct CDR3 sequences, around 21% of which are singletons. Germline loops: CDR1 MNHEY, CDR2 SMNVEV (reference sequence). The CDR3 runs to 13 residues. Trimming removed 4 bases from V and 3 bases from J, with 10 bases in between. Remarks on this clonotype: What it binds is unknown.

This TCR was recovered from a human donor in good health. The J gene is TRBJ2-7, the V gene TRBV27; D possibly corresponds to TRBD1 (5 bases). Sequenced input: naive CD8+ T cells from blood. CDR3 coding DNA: TGTGCCAGCAGTTATCGACAGCACTACGAGCAGTACTTC. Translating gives CASSYRQHYEQYF.